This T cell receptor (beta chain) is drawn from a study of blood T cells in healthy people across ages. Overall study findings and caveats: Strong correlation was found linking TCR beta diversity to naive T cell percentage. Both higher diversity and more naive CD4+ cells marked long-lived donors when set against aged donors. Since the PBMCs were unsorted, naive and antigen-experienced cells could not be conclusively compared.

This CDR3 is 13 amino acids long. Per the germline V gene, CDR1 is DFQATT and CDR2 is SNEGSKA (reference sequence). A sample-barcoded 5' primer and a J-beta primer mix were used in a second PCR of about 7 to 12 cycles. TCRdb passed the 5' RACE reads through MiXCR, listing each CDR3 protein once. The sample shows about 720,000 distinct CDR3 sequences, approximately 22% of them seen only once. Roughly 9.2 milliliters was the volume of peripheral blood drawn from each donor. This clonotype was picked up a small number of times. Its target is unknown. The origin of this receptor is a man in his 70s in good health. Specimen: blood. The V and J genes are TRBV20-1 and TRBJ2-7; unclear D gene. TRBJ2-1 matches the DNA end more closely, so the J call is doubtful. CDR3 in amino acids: CSASPGRYNEQFF. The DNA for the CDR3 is TGCAGTGCTAGTCCCGGACGTTACAATGAGCAGTTCTTC.